The 25 T cell receptor beta chains presented below share a single source sample, sequenced in a study of CD8 T cells in ankylosing spondylitis. TCRdb used MiXCR to reprocess the 5' RACE reads, holding one entry per CDR3 protein. The sample lists roughly 150,000 distinct CDR3 sequences, 9.8% seen once, with over 13% in the top ten. Sequenced sample: blood, either unsorted or a sorted T cell fraction (not recorded which). Receptors were obtained from a female donor with ankylosing spondylitis or in good health (not recorded which).

The rearrangement joins TRBV7-6 to TRBJ2-7; D is possibly TRBD1 (6 bases). Deletions cut 4 bases from V and 2 bases from J, with 12 bases between. The CDR3 has 14 residues. Germline V gene data show CDR1 as SGHVS and CDR2 as FNYEAQ. The CDR3 protein is CASSSRQGTYEQYF. The CDR3, as DNA: TGTGCCAGCAGCTCCCGCCAGGGGACCTACGAGCAGTACTTC.

This clonotype was detected only once. V is TRBV6-6 and J is TRBJ2-3; no definite D call. This CDR3 comprises 13 residues. V gave up 6 bases and J gave up 0 bases, with 7 bases separating them. From germline, CDR1 is MNHNY and CDR2 SVGAGI (reference sequence). The CDR3 DNA is TGTGCCAGCAGATTGACAAGCACAGATACGCAGTATTTT. Translation gives CASRLTSTDTQYF.

The V gene is TRBV7-9, the J gene TRBJ2-6; D gene uncertain. The CDR3 runs 18 residues. CDR1 is SEHNR and CDR2 is FQNEAQ in the germline V gene (reference sequence). The germline V and J ends were trimmed by 5 bases and 1 base, with 18 bases remaining between them. The CDR3 is CASSPPGGVRSGANVLTF. The CDR3, as DNA: TGTGCCAGCAGCCCCCCCGGTGGCGTTAGATCTGGGGCCAACGTCCTGACTTTC. Full variable domain (rest looked up from reference TRBV7-9 and TRBJ2-6): DTGVSQNPRHKITKRGQNVTFRCDPISEHNRLYWYRQTLGQGPEFLTYFQNEAQLEKSRLLSDRFSAERPKGSFSTLEIQRTEQGDSAMYLCASSPPGGVRSGANVLTFGAGSRLTVL.

At least ten counts were recorded for this clonotype. The chain carries TRBV20-1 and TRBJ2-5; the D is unclear. Trimming stripped 7 bases from V and 1 base from J, with 7 bases between. This CDR3 region has 11 residues. The germline CDR1 and CDR2 sequences are DFQATT and SNEGSKA (reference sequence). CDR3 sequence: CSGPSQETQYF. In nucleotides, the CDR3 is TGCAGTGGTCCTTCCCAAGAGACCCAGTACTTC.

This clonotype was seen more than once but under ten times. The rearrangement links TRBV27 to TRBJ2-4, with TRBD2 identical over 8 bases. The CDR3 has 14 residues. CDR1 and CDR2 (germline): MNHEY, SMNVEV (reference sequence). The junction had 7 bases not matched to a gene; V was cut back by 3 bases and J by 9 bases. CDR3 nucleotides: TGTGCCAGCAGTTTCGGGGCACGGGGGGGCATTCAGTACTTC. It is translated as CASSFGARGGIQYF.

This clonotype was seen many times. The chain combines TRBV10-3 with TRBJ2-1; maybe TRBD2 (6 bases). This CDR3 contains 17 residues. CDR1 and CDR2 (germline): ENHRY, SYGVKD. V shed 1 base and J shed 3 bases, with 16 bases lying between them. The DNA for the CDR3 is TGTGCCATCAGTGAGTTAGATAGCGGAAGCGTCTACAATGAGCAGTTCTTC. This encodes CAISELDSGSVYNEQFF.

This clonotype came up a few times. This rearrangement joins TRBV7-9 to TRBJ1-2; tentative D call: TRBD1 (6 bases). With 4 bases removed from V and 8 bases from J, the gap between germline ends came to 20 bases. The CDR3 extends over 15 amino acids. Germline V gene lookup returns CDR1 SEHNR and CDR2 FQNEAQ (reference sequence). The chain's CDR3 is CASSSNRALLPGYTF. In nucleotides, the CDR3 is TGTGCCAGCAGCTCAAACAGGGCCCTATTGCCCGGCTACACCTTC. Drawing the rest from reference TRBV7-9 and TRBJ1-2, the complete variable domain is DTGVSQNPRHKITKRGQNVTFRCDPISEHNRLYWYRQTLGQGPEFLTYFQNEAQLEKSRLLSDRFSAERPKGSFSTLEIQRTEQGDSAMYLCASSSNRALLPGYTFGSGTRLTVV.

In its sample, this clonotype was seen many times. The V and J genes are TRBV2 and TRBJ1-1; D not certain. The V gene's germline CDR1 is SNHLY and CDR2 FYNNEI. The CDR3 runs to 13 residues. The V end lost 2 bases, the J end lost 0 bases, and 4 bases lay between the germline ends. CDR3 residues: CASSESMNTEAFF. CDR3 in DNA: TGTGCCAGCAGTGAATCTATGAACACTGAAGCTTTCTTT.

This clonotype was seen only a few times. The gene calls are TRBV7-9 and TRBJ2-5; a weak D match, TRBD2 (5 bases). V lost 4 bases, J lost 3 bases, and 15 bases lay in between. The CDR3 consists of 15 residues. From germline, CDR1 is SEHNR and CDR2 FQNEAQ (reference sequence). The CDR3: CASSSEVSGKETQYF. The CDR3, as DNA: TGTGCCAGCAGCTCGGAGGTTTCGGGGAAAGAGACCCAGTACTTC.

The V gene is TRBV5-6, the J gene TRBJ2-7; D might be TRBD1 or TRBD2, each matching 5 bases. V was cut by 2 bases and J by 1 base, with 7 bases left in between. CDR1 and CDR2 from the germline V gene are SGHDT and YYEEEE. This CDR3 spans 13 amino acids. The CDR3 DNA follows: TGTGCCAGCAGCTTCGGGGCTTCCTACGAGCAGTACTTC. As protein: CASSFGASYEQYF.

This chain joins TRBV30 and TRBJ2-5; the match to TRBD1 covers 9 bases. CDR1 and CDR2 (germline): GTSNPN, SVGIG (reference sequence). The J segment lost 0 bases and the V segment lost 1 base, leaving 6 bases of the junction unmatched. This CDR3 is 16 amino acids long. The DNA of the CDR3 is TGTGCCTGGAGTGGGGGGGACAGGGCCTACCAAGAGACCCAGTACTTC. As protein: CAWSGGDRAYQETQYF.

This clonotype was found a few times. The chain combines TRBV9 with TRBJ2-7; a possible D gene is TRBD2 (5 bases). The CDR3 is 14 residues long. The V and J ends lost 0 bases and 3 bases respectively, with 10 bases between them. From germline, CDR1 is SGDLS and CDR2 YYNGEE. CDR3 sequence: CASSVGSGLYEQYF. As DNA, the CDR3 is TGTGCCAGCAGCGTAGGGAGCGGCCTCTACGAGCAGTACTTC. The whole variable domain, filled in from reference TRBV9 and TRBJ2-7, reads DSGVTQTPKHLITATGQRVTLRCSPRSGDLSVYWYQQSLDQGLQFLIQYYNGEERAKGNILERFSAQQFPDLHSELNLSSLELGDSALYFCASSVGSGLYEQYFGPGTRLTVT.

This clonotype has only a few counts. The chain recombines TRBV29-1 with TRBJ2-2, with D perhaps TRBD2 (6 bases). The CDR3 totals 14 residues. Trimming removed 6 bases at V and 5 bases at J, with 16 bases between. Germline V CDR1 and CDR2: SQVTM, ANQGSEA. The CDR3 DNA is TGCAGCGTGTGGACAAGCGGAGGGACCGGGGAGCTGTTTTTT. Translation: CSVWTSGGTGELFF.

The chain recombines TRBV12-3 or TRBV12-4 with TRBJ2-1, with 7 bases identical to TRBD1. The junction had 23 bases not matched to a gene; V was cut back by 3 bases and J by 15 bases. The CDR3 is made up of 17 amino acids. The CDR3 is CASSFEGQSTQTLGLFF. The CDR3 nucleotides are TGTGCCAGCAGTTTTGAGGGACAGTCGACTCAAACCCTCGGACTGTTCTTC.

This clonotype was recorded a few times. This chain connects TRBV7-2 to TRBJ2-1; 7 bases are a match to TRBD2. Germline V CDR1 and CDR2: SGHTA, FQGNSA. This CDR3 contains 17 residues. V shed 1 base, J shed 0 bases, and the junction held 6 bases outside the gene matches. CDR3 DNA: TGTGCCAGCAGCTTAGGGTTGGGGGGGAGCTCCTACAATGAGCAGTTCTTC. The encoded protein is CASSLGLGGSSYNEQFF.

This clonotype showed up many times. This rearrangement joins TRBV5-1 to TRBJ2-3; D unresolved. This CDR3 comprises 12 residues. Germline V CDR1 and CDR2: SGHRS, YFSETQ. Trimming left V 3 bases short and J 6 bases short, with 8 bases between. The CDR3 protein is CASSSPPDTQYF. In DNA, the CDR3 is TGCGCCAGCAGCTCCCCCCCGGATACGCAGTATTTT.

This clonotype was picked up a small number of times. The chain uses TRBV4-2 and TRBJ2-2; D is ambiguous. V shed 4 bases and J shed 8 bases, with 11 bases lying between them. The CDR3 contains 13 residues. Germline CDR1 is LGHNA and CDR2 is YNFKEQ. The CDR3: CASSPPENGELFF. The CDR3 nucleotides are TGTGCCAGCAGCCCGCCCGAGAATGGGGAGCTGTTTTTT.

This chain links TRBV6-2 or TRBV6-3 with TRBJ2-7; 14 bases agree with TRBD2. The V segment lost 2 bases and the J segment 6 bases; nucleotides outside the gene matches: 12. The CDR3 totals 18 residues. Germline-derived CDR1 and CDR2 are MNHEY and SVGEGT. DNA for the CDR3: TGTGCCAGCAGTTACGGACTAGCGGGAGGCAATGGTCTTGGCGAGCAGTACTTC. This gives the protein CASSYGLAGGNGLGEQYF.

V usage is TRBV20-1 and J usage is TRBJ1-1; D might be TRBD1 (5 bases). Germline lookup yields CDR1 DFQATT and CDR2 SNEGSKA (reference sequence). The CDR3 sequence is 14 residues long. V gave up 1 base and J gave up 3 bases, with 12 bases separating them. The CDR3 protein is CSARGGHGDTEAFF. The CDR3 nucleotides are TGCAGTGCTAGAGGGGGCCACGGGGACACTGAAGCTTTCTTT.

The rearrangement uses TRBV27 and TRBJ2-7, with TRBD1 as a possible D gene (5 bases). Germline CDR1 reads MNHEY; CDR2 reads SMNVEV (reference sequence). V was trimmed by 5 bases and J by 4 bases, leaving 12 bases between them. The length of the CDR3 is 13 residues. The CDR3 nucleotides are TGTGCCAGCAGTCGGGCCCAGGGATACGAGCAGTACTTC. It codes for CASSRAQGYEQYF.

This clonotype was observed a handful of times. Here the CDR3 DNA reads TGTGCCAGCAGCCCAGGGAACGGAAACGAGCAGTACTTC. Translation gives CASSPGNGNEQYF. The rearrangement uses TRBV7-9 and TRBJ2-7; weak D call: TRBD1 (5 bases). Deletions cut 5 bases from V and 5 bases from J, with 13 bases between. Looked up from germline, CDR1 is SEHNR and CDR2 is FQNEAQ (reference sequence). This CDR3 has 13 amino acids.

The rearrangement links TRBV10-1 to TRBJ2-7; TRBD1 matches at 7 bases. This CDR3 region has 15 residues. In germline, CDR1 is WNHNN, CDR2 SYGVQD (reference sequence). V was pared by 3 bases and J by 5 bases, with 10 bases of the junction left unmatched. The CDR3 loop reads CASSDQGVAFDEQYF. The CDR3 DNA reads TGCGCCAGCAGTGACCAGGGGGTCGCCTTTGACGAGCAGTACTTC.

This clonotype has more than one count but fewer than ten. This sequence joins TRBV12-3 or TRBV12-4 and TRBJ2-1, with 7 bases matching TRBD2. The CDR3 extends over 14 amino acids. Germline trimming cut 8 bases from V and 5 bases from J; bases unmatched to any gene: 9. CDR3 amino acids: CASLGLGGDNEQFF. For the CDR3, the DNA is TGTGCCAGCTTAGGACTAGGTGGGGACAATGAGCAGTTCTTC.

The chain employs TRBV7-9 and TRBJ1-1, with a tentative D call TRBD1 (6 bases). The ends were cut back, 1 base at V and 1 base at J, with 10 bases in the middle. The germline V gene encodes CDR1 SEHNR and CDR2 FQNEAQ (reference sequence). This CDR3 region has 15 residues. The CDR3 bases are TGTGCCAGCAGCTTAGGGGCAGGGGAGAACACTGAAGCTTTCTTT. Translated, it gives CASSLGAGENTEAFF. The full variable domain, its missing parts supplied by reference TRBV7-9 and TRBJ1-1, is DTGVSQNPRHKITKRGQNVTFRCDPISEHNRLYWYRQTLGQGPEFLTYFQNEAQLEKSRLLSDRFSAERPKGSFSTLEIQRTEQGDSAMYLCASSLGAGENTEAFFGQGTRLTVV.

This clonotype was picked up a small number of times. V gene TRBV9 combines with J gene TRBJ2-7; 7 bases map to TRBD2. The germline V gene encodes CDR1 SGDLS and CDR2 YYNGEE. V was pared by 5 bases and J by 3 bases, with 8 bases of the junction left unmatched. The CDR3 is 14 residues long. The CDR3 protein is CASSNGLVDYEQYF. Written as DNA, the CDR3 is TGTGCCAGCAGTAATGGACTAGTCGACTACGAGCAGTACTTC.